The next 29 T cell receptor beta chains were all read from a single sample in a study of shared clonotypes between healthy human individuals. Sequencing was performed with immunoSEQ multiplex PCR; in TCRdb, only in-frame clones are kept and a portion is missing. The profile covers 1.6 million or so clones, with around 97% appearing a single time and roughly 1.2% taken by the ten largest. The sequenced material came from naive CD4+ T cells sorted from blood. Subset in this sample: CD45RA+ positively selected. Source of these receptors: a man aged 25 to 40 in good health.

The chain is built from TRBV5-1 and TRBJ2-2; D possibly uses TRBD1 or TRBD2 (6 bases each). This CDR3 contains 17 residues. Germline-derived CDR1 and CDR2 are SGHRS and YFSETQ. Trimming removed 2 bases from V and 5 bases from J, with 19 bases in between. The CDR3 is CASSLGGRPSGTGELFF. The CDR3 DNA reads TGCGCCAGCAGCTTAGGGGGGCGCCCATCGGGAACCGGGGAGCTGTTTTTT.

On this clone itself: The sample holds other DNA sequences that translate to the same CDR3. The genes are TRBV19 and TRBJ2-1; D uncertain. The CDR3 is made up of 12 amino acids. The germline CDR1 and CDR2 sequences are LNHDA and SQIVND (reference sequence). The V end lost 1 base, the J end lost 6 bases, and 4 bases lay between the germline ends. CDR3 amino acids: CASSIVGNEQFF. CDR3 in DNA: TGTGCCAGTAGTATAGTAGGCAATGAGCAGTTCTTC.

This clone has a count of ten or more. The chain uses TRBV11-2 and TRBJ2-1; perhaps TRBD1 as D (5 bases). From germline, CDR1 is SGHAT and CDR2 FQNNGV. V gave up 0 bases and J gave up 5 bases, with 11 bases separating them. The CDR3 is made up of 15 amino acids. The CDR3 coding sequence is TGTGCCAGCAGCTTAGACGGTGGGGCAGACAATGAGCAGTTCTTC. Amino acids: CASSLDGGADNEQFF.

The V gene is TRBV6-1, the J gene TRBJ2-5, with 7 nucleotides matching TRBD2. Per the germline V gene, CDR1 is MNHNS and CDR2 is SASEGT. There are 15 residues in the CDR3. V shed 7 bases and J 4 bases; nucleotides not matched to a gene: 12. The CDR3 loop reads CASTTAGGEGETQYF. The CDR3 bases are TGTGCCAGCACCACCGCTGGGGGGGAGGGAGAGACCCAGTACTTC.

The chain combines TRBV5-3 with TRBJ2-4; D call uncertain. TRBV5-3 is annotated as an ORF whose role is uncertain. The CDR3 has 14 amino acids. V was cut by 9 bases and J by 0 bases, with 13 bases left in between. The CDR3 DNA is TGTGCCATACTTCAGAGACTAGCCAAAAACATTCAGTACTTC. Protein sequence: CAILQRLAKNIQYF.

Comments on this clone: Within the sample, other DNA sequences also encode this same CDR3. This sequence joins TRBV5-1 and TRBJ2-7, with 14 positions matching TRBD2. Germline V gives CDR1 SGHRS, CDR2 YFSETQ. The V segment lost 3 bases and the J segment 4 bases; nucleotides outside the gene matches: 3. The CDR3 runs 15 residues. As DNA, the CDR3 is TGCGCCAGCAGCTGGGGGACTAGCGGGAGTTACGAGCAGTACTTC. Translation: CASSWGTSGSYEQYF.

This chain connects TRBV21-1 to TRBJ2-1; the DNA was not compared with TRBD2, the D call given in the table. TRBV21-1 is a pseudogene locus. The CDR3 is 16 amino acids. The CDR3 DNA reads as TGTGCCAGCAGCAAAGCGCTAGCGGGAGGATACAATGAGCAGTTCTTC. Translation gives CASSKALAGGYNEQFF.

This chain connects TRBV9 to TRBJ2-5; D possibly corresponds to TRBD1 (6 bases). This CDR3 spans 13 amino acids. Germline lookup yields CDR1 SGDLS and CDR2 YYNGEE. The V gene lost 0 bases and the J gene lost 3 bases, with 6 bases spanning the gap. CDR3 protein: CASSVGQEETQYF. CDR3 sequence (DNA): TGTGCCAGCAGCGTAGGACAGGAAGAGACCCAGTACTTC.

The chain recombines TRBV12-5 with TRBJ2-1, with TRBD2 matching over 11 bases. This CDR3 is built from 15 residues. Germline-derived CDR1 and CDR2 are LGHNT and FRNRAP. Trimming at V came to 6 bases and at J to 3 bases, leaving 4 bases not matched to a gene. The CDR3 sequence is CASGTSGINYNEQFF. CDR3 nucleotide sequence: TGTGCTAGTGGGACTAGCGGGATAAACTACAATGAGCAGTTCTTC. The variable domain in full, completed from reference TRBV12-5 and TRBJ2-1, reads DARVTQTPRHKVTEMGQEVTMRCQPILGHNTVFWYRQTMMQGLELLAYFRNRAPLDDSGMPKDRFSAEMPDATLATLKIQPSEPRDSAVYFCASGTSGINYNEQFFGPGTRLTVL.

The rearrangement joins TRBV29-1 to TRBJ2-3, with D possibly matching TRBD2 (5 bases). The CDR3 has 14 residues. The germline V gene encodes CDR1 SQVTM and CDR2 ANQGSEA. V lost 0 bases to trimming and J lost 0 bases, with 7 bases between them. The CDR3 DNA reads TGCAGCGTTGAAGACAGGACTAGCACAGATACGCAGTATTTT. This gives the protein CSVEDRTSTDTQYF.

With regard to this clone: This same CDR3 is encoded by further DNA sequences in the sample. In DNA form, the CDR3 reads TGCAGCGTGGCGGGGGGCCAAGAGACCCAGTACTTC. This sequence encodes CSVAGGQETQYF. The chain links TRBV29-1 to TRBJ2-5; 8 bases match TRBD2. Germline V lookup: CDR1 SQVTM, CDR2 ANQGSEA. With V trimmed by 6 bases and J by 1 base, 1 base remained unmatched. The CDR3 sequence is 12 residues long.

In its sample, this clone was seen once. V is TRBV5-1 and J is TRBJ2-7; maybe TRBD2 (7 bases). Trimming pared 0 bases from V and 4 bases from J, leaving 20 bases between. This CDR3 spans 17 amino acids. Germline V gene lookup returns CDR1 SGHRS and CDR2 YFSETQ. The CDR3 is CASSLAWGREWSYEQYF. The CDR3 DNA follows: TGCGCCAGCAGCTTGGCCTGGGGGCGGGAGTGGTCTTACGAGCAGTACTTC.

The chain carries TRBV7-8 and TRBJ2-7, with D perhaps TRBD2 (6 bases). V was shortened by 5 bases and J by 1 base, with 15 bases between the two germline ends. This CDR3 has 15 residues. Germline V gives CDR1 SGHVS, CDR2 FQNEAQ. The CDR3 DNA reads TGTGCCAGCAGCCCTCGGCGGGACCGTTCCTACGAGCAGTACTTC. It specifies CASSPRRDRSYEQYF.

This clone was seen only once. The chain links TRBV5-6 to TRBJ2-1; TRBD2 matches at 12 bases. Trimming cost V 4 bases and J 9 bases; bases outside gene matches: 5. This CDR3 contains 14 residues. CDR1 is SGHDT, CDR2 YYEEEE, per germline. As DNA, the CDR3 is TGTGCCAGCAGCCGACTAGCGGGAGTAGCTGAGCAGTTCTTC. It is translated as CASSRLAGVAEQFF.

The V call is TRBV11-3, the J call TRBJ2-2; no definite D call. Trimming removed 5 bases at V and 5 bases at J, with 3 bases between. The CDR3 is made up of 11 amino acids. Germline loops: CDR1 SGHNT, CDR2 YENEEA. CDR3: CASSKTGELFF. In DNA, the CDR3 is TGTGCCAGCAGCAAAACCGGGGAGCTGTTTTTT.

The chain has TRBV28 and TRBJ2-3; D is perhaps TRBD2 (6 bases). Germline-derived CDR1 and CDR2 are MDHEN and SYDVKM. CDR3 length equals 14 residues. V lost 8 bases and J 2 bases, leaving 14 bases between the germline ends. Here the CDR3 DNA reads TGTGCCAGCCACCCCAGGGACTTCACAGATACGCAGTATTTT. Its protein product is CASHPRDFTDTQYF.

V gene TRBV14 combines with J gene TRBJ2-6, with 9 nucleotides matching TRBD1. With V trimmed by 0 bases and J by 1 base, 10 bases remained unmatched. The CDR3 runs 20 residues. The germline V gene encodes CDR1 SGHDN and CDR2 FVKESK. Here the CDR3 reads CASSQEYGRDRVSGANVLTF. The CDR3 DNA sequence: TGTGCCAGCAGCCAAGAGTACGGCCGGGACAGGGTGTCTGGGGCCAACGTCCTGACTTTC.

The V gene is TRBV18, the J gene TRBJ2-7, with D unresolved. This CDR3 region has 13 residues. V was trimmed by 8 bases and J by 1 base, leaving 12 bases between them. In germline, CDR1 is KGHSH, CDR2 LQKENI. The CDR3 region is CASTSPVSYEQYF. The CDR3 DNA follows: TGTGCCAGCACCTCACCGGTTTCCTACGAGCAGTACTTC.

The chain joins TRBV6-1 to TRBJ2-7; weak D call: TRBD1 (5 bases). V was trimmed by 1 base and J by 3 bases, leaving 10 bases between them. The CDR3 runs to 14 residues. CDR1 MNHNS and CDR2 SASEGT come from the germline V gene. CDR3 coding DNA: TGTGCCAGCAGTGAAGGGGGCTGGAGCTACGAGCAGTACTTC. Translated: CASSEGGWSYEQYF.

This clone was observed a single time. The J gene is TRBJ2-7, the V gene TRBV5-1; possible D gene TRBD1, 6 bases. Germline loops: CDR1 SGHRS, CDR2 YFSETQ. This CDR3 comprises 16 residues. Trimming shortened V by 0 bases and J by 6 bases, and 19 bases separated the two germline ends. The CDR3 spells CASSLEPGRGTGEQYF. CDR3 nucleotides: TGCGCCAGCAGCTTGGAGCCGGGCAGGGGCACTGGCGAGCAGTACTTC.

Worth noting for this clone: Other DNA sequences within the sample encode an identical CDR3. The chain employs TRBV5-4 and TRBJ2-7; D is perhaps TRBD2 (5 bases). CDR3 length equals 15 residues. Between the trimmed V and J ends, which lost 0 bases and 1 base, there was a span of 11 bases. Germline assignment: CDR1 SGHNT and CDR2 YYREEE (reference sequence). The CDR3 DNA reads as TGTGCCAGCAGCTTGGTGTCAGGAGGATCCTACGAGCAGTACTTC. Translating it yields CASSLVSGGSYEQYF.

The CDR3 DNA is TGCGCCAGCAGCTTGGCCGCACAGAGCACCGGGGAGCTGTTTTTT. Protein sequence: CASSLAAQSTGELFF. The V call is TRBV5-1, the J call TRBJ2-2; D gene uncertain. V gave up 0 bases and J gave up 4 bases, with 10 bases separating them. The CDR3 totals 15 residues. Per the germline V gene, CDR1 is SGHRS and CDR2 is YFSETQ. The full variable domain, rest sourced from reference TRBV5-1 and TRBJ2-2, is KAGVTQTPRYLIKTRGQQVTLSCSPISGHRSVSWYQQTPGQGLQFLFEYFSETQRNKGNFPGRFSGRQFSNSRSEMNVSTLELGDSALYLCASSLAAQSTGELFFGEGSRLTVL.

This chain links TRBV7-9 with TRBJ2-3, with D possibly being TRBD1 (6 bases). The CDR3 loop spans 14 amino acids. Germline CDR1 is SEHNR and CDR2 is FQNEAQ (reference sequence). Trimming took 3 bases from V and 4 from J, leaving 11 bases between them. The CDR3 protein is CASSLNRVSDTQYF. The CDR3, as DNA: TGTGCCAGCAGCTTGAACAGGGTATCAGATACGCAGTATTTT.

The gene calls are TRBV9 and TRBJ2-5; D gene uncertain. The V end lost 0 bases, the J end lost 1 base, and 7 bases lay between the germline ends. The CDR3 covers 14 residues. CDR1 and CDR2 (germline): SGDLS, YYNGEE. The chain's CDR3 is CASSVGVTQETQYF. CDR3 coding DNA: TGTGCCAGCAGCGTAGGGGTCACCCAAGAGACCCAGTACTTC.

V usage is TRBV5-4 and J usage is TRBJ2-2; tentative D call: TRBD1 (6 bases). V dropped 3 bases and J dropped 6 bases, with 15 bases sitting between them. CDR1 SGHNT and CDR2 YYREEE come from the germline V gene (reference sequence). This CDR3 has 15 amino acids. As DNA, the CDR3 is TGTGCCAGCAGCTCGGGACACCCGAGGGCCGGGGAGCTGTTTTTT. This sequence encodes CASSSGHPRAGELFF.

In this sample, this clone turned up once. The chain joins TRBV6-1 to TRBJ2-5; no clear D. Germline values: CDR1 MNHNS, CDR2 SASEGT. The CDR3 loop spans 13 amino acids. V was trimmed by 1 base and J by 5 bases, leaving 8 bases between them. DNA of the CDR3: TGTGCCAGCAGTGAAGGGCCCTTCGAGACCCAGTACTTC. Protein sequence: CASSEGPFETQYF.

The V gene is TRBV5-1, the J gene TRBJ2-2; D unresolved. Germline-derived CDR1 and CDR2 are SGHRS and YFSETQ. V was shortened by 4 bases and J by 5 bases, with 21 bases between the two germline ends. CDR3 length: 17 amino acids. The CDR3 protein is CASSAYGRSGSTGELFF. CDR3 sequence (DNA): TGCGCCAGCAGCGCCTACGGAAGGTCGGGTTCAACCGGGGAGCTGTTTTTT.

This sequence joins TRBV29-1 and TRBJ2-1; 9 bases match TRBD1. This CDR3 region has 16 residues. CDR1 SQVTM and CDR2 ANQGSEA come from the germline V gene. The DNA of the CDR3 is TGCAGTTTCCTTAACGCCGGGACAGGGATGGTGGATGAGCAGTTCTTC. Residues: CSFLNAGTGMVDEQFF.

DNA of the CDR3: TGTGCCAGCAGCGTAGCGGGGTCAGCTAATCAGCCCCAGCATTTT. As protein: CASSVAGSANQPQHF. The V and J genes are TRBV9 and TRBJ1-5; no definite D call. The V gene lost 0 bases and the J gene lost 4 bases, with 11 bases spanning the gap. CDR3 length: 15 residues. Germline loops: CDR1 SGDLS, CDR2 YYNGEE.